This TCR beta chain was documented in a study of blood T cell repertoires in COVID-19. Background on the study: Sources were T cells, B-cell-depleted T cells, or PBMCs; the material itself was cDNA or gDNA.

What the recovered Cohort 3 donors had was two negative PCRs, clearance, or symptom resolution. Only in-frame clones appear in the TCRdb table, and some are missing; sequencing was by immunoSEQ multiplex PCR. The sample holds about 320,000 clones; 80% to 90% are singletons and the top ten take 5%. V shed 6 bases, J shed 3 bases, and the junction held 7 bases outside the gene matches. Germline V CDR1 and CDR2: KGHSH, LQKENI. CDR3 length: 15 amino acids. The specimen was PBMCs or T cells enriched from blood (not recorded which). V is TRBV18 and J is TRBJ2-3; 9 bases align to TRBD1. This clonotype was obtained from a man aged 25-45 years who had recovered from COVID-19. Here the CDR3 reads CASSRTGAMTDTQYF. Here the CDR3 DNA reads TGTGCCAGCTCGCGGACAGGGGCGATGACAGATACGCAGTATTTT.